A single sample gave rise to the 15 T cell receptor beta chains below, sequenced in a study of CD8 T cells in ankylosing spondylitis. TCRdb re-called the 5' RACE reads through MiXCR, storing one row per CDR3 protein. The sample records some 130,000 distinct CDR3 sequences, approximately 7.4% being singletons. Sequencing input: blood, either unsorted or a sorted T cell fraction (not recorded which). These receptors all come from a female donor with ankylosing spondylitis or in good health (not recorded which).

In its sample, this clonotype was seen many times. Here the CDR3 reads CASSSSLAGGGTQYF. The CDR3 DNA sequence: TGTGCCAGCAGTTCCTCGCTAGCGGGGGGAGGGACGCAGTATTTT. V usage is TRBV12-3 or TRBV12-4 and J usage is TRBJ2-3, with 11 bases lining up with TRBD2. V was clipped by 4 bases and J by 9 bases; unmatched bases: 9. The CDR3 spans 15 residues.

This clonotype appeared many times. The genes are TRBV12-3 or TRBV12-4 and TRBJ1-1; no reliable D call. V lost 5 bases, J lost 1 base, and 14 bases lay in between. CDR3 length equals 15 residues. CDR3 protein: CASSPPAISNTEAFF. The DNA for the CDR3 is TGTGCCAGCAGTCCTCCGGCCATCTCGAACACTGAAGCTTTCTTT.

The table lists this clonotype with many counts. DNA for the CDR3: TGTGCCAGCAGTTTCCGGGGCAGTATTAGCAATCAGCCCCAGCATTTT. Its translation is CASSFRGSISNQPQHF. V gene TRBV12-3 or TRBV12-4 combines with J gene TRBJ1-5, with a possible D match to TRBD1 (5 bases). The CDR3 length is 16 residues. V shed 3 bases and J shed 0 bases, with 12 bases lying between them.

V usage is TRBV20-1 and J usage is TRBJ2-5; D is unresolved. With 1 base removed from V and 2 bases from J, the gap between germline ends came to 11 bases. The germline CDR1 and CDR2 sequences are DFQATT and SNEGSKA (reference sequence). This CDR3 region has 14 residues. The CDR3 loop reads CSARVALGQETQYF. The DNA for the CDR3 is TGCAGTGCTAGAGTTGCCCTGGGACAAGAGACCCAGTACTTC.

Note on this clonotype: A much more abundant neighbour one base away suggests this may be a read error. The chain uses TRBV4-3 and TRBJ1-6; no clear D gene. The CDR3 is 12 amino acids. The germline V gene has CDR1 LGHNA and CDR2 YSLEER. The V end lost 0 bases, the J end lost 18 bases, and 12 bases lay between the germline ends. The chain's CDR3 is CASSQDRARHHF. DNA for the CDR3: TGCGCCAGCAGCCAAGATCGGGCGCGACACCACTTT.

The CDR3 sequence: CASSEISGGSGNTIYF. The DNA of the CDR3 is TGTGCCAGCAGTGAAATATCGGGGGGTTCTGGAAACACCATATATTTT. The rearrangement uses TRBV6-1 and TRBJ1-3, with D possibly TRBD1 on 5 matching bases. The germline CDR1 and CDR2 sequences are MNHNS and SASEGT. The CDR3 is 16 residues long. Trimming took off 2 bases at V and 1 base at J, with 12 bases between the two ends.

There are many counts of this clonotype. The chain employs TRBV12-3 or TRBV12-4 and TRBJ2-3; 7 bases line up with TRBD1. The length of the CDR3 is 16 residues. Losses at the gene ends were 0 bases for V and 0 bases for J; bases not matched to a gene: 3. The DNA of the CDR3 is TGTGCCAGCAGTTTAGCCGGGACAGCTAGCACAGATACGCAGTATTTT. Its protein product is CASSLAGTASTDTQYF.

This clonotype was detected many times. V usage is TRBV2 and J usage is TRBJ1-2, with a possible D match to TRBD1 (5 bases). Germline-derived CDR1 and CDR2 are SNHLY and FYNNEI. CDR3 size: 13 residues. V lost 1 base and J 6 bases, leaving 9 bases between the germline ends. CDR3 nucleotide sequence: TGTGCCAGCAGTGAAGGACAGAGGGATGGCTACACCTTC. Amino acid sequence: CASSEGQRDGYTF. The full variable domain, in which reference TRBV2 and TRBJ1-2 provide the parts outside the CDR3, is EPEVTQTPSHQVTQMGQEVILRCVPISNHLYFYWYRQILGQKVEFLVSFYNNEISEKSEIFDDQFSVERPDGSNFTLKIRSTKLEDSAMYFCASSEGQRDGYTFGSGTRLTVV.

The gene calls are TRBV28 and TRBJ1-2, with 7 bases identical to TRBD1. CDR3 length: 16 amino acids. The germline V gene has CDR1 MDHEN and CDR2 SYDVKM. V was clipped by 6 bases and J by 2 bases; unmatched bases: 12. This CDR3 is CASRLPPRQGNYGYTF. The CDR3, as DNA: TGTGCCAGCAGACTCCCTCCCCGACAGGGAAACTATGGCTACACCTTC.

This clonotype was detected a few times. The chain recombines TRBV5-1 with TRBJ1-2; 7 bases are a match to TRBD1. J was trimmed by 7 bases and V by 5 bases; bases with no gene match: 11. CDR1 is SGHRS, CDR2 YFSETQ, per germline. This CDR3 spans 14 amino acids. Written as DNA, the CDR3 is TGCGCCAGCAGTGCGGGCAGGGGGGATTTTGGCTACACCTTC. Residues: CASSAGRGDFGYTF. The variable domain in full, completed from reference TRBV5-1 and TRBJ1-2, reads KAGVTQTPRYLIKTRGQQVTLSCSPISGHRSVSWYQQTPGQGLQFLFEYFSETQRNKGNFPGRFSGRQFSNSRSEMNVSTLELGDSALYLCASSAGRGDFGYTFGSGTRLTVV.

The chain links TRBV2 to TRBJ2-5; tentatively, D is TRBD1 (5 bases). The CDR3 is made up of 12 amino acids. Trimming took 7 bases from V and 5 from J, leaving 11 bases between them. Per the germline V gene, CDR1 is SNHLY and CDR2 is FYNNEI. The CDR3 spells CASIGAVETQYF. Written as DNA, the CDR3 is TGTGCCAGCATAGGGGCAGTGGAGACCCAGTACTTC.

This clonotype was seen ten or more times. The chain couples TRBV5-8 to TRBJ1-5, with a tentative D call TRBD1 (5 bases). Germline lookup yields CDR1 SGHTS and CDR2 YDEGEE. The length of the CDR3 is 14 residues. V lost 2 bases and J 7 bases, leaving 13 bases between the germline ends. For the CDR3, the DNA is TGTGCCAGCAGCTTTGGAGGGGTCTGGCAGCCCCAGCATTTT. Encoded protein: CASSFGGVWQPQHF.

In this sample, this clonotype turned up many times. The V call is TRBV7-2, the J call TRBJ2-1; D may be TRBD1 (6 bases). CDR1 and CDR2 from the germline V gene are SGHTA and FQGNSA. V dropped 4 bases and J dropped 2 bases, with 9 bases sitting between them. The CDR3 is made up of 14 amino acids. CDR3 bases: TGTGCCAGCAGCTCACGGACAGCCTACAATGAGCAGTTCTTC. Protein sequence: CASSSRTAYNEQFF.

This clonotype appeared many times. The V call is TRBV11-2, the J call TRBJ2-3; 8 nucleotides match TRBD2. The CDR3 length is 15 residues. Losses at the gene ends were 3 bases for V and 2 bases for J; bases not matched to a gene: 4. From germline, CDR1 is SGHAT and CDR2 FQNNGV. CDR3 residues: CASSFTSGDTDTQYF. CDR3 sequence (DNA): TGTGCCAGCAGCTTCACTAGCGGAGACACAGATACGCAGTATTTT.

This clonotype was recorded at least ten times. The chain employs TRBV5-1 and TRBJ2-3; TRBD1 matches 7 bases. This CDR3 has 14 residues. V was pared by 3 bases and J by 4 bases, with 5 bases of the junction left unmatched. Germline V gene sequence: CDR1 SGHRS, CDR2 YFSETQ. CDR3 in amino acids: CASSSDRESDTQYF. The CDR3 DNA follows: TGCGCCAGCAGCTCCGACAGGGAGTCAGATACGCAGTATTTT.